Listed here are 3 T cell receptor beta chains from one sample, sequenced in a study of CD8 T cells in Susac syndrome. It was with random hexamers that roughly 0.45 to 1 ug RNA was reverse transcribed. TCRdb re-called the immunoSEQ multiplex PCR reads through MiXCR, storing one row per CDR3 protein. The table lists fewer than 200,000 distinct CDR3 sequences, approximately 95% of them singletons. Sequencing was done on a sample of CD8+ T cells from PBMCs. These receptors were collected from a human donor with multiple sclerosis.

This chain links TRBV7-8 with TRBJ1-1, with D uncertain. Trimming pared 4 bases from V and 6 bases from J, leaving 9 bases between. CDR3 length: 12 residues. The germline CDR1 and CDR2 sequences are SGHVS and FQNEAQ. The CDR3 DNA is TGTGCCAGCAGCTCGAGGACTGCTGAAGCTTTCTTT. This codes for CASSSRTAEAFF.

The chain carries TRBV28 and TRBJ2-1; tentatively, D is TRBD2 (5 bases). Trimming took off 6 bases at V and 9 bases at J, with 9 bases between the two ends. Per germline, CDR1 MDHEN and CDR2 SYDVKM. This CDR3 contains 11 residues. The CDR3 spells CASRLGPEQFF. CDR3 DNA: TGTGCCAGCAGACTAGGACCTGAGCAGTTCTTC.

The V call is TRBV7-9, the J call TRBJ2-2, with 7 bases matching TRBD1. V dropped 4 bases and J dropped 1; count of bases not matched to a gene: 3. This CDR3 is built from 15 residues. The germline V gene has CDR1 SEHNR and CDR2 FQNEAQ (reference sequence). The CDR3 DNA is TGTGCCAGCAGCTCCCGGACAGGGAACACCGGGGAGCTGTTTTTT. Amino acid sequence: CASSSRTGNTGELFF.